The 13 T cell receptor beta chains below all came from one sample that was sequenced in a study of T cell repertoires in cytomegalovirus infection. MiXCR, run by TCRdb on the reads, gives a single entry per CDR3 protein. The sample contains hundreds of thousands of distinct CDR3 sequences, 25% to 35% of which appear only once. For these receptors, no antigen is known. Sequencing used cultured PBMCs, obtained from culture after CMV antigen stimulation. The receptors shown here come from a human donor in good health (CMV status not recorded). Some clones in this sample may be carry-over from other donors' samples.

The chain uses TRBV10-3 and TRBJ1-5; the D is unclear. Germline assignment: CDR1 ENHRY and CDR2 SYGVKD. The V and J ends lost 3 bases and 5 bases respectively, with 8 bases between them. This CDR3 region has 13 residues. The CDR3 DNA follows: TGTGCCATCAGTGAAAATGGAGATCAGCCCCAGCATTTT. Amino acids: CAISENGDQPQHF.

Many counts were recorded for this clonotype. The chain is built from TRBV7-8 and TRBJ1-5, with 9 bases identical to TRBD1. The J segment lost 3 bases and the V segment lost 4 bases, leaving 4 bases of the junction unmatched. The germline V gene encodes CDR1 SGHVS and CDR2 FQNEAQ. The CDR3 loop spans 15 amino acids. The CDR3 loop reads CASSSGQGNNQPQHF. In DNA form, the CDR3 reads TGTGCCAGCAGCTCCGGACAGGGGAACAATCAGCCCCAGCATTTT.

The rearrangement links TRBV7-2 to TRBJ1-5; TRBD1 might be the D (5 bases). The V end lost 4 bases, the J end lost 4 bases, and 17 bases lay between the germline ends. Germline V gives CDR1 SGHTA, CDR2 FQGNSA. The CDR3 extends over 16 amino acids. CDR3 nucleotides: TGTGCCAGCAGCTCACCTGGGGGTCAAATGAATCAGCCCCAGCATTTT. Protein product: CASSSPGGQMNQPQHF.

This clonotype was observed a handful of times. The chain links TRBV19 to TRBJ2-7; D gene ambiguous. Germline V gene sequence: CDR1 LNHDA, CDR2 SQIVND (reference sequence). The CDR3 extends over 13 amino acids. Between the trimmed V and J ends, which lost 3 bases and 1 base, there was a span of 7 bases. CDR3 amino acids: CASSISRSYEQYF. The CDR3 nucleotides read TGTGCCAGTAGTATCTCCAGATCCTACGAGCAGTACTTC.

This chain links TRBV7-2 with TRBJ2-7; 8 nucleotides match TRBD2. This CDR3 region has 14 residues. The J segment lost 3 bases and the V segment lost 5 bases, leaving 6 bases of the junction unmatched. Germline V lookup: CDR1 SGHTA, CDR2 FQGNSA. CDR3 protein: CASSPATSGYEQYF. The CDR3 DNA reads as TGTGCCAGCAGCCCGGCCACTAGCGGCTACGAGCAGTACTTC.

This sequence joins TRBV6-8 and TRBJ1-2; 9 positions match TRBD1. The ends lost 4 bases at V and 4 bases at J; junction bases unmatched: 19. The CDR3 is 19 amino acids. The germline CDR1 and CDR2 sequences are MNHGY and SAAAGT. CDR3 residues: CASSSARVGVDRGFYGYTF. The CDR3 DNA is TGTGCCAGCAGTTCGGCCCGTGTGGGCGTGGACAGGGGCTTCTATGGCTACACCTTC.

The V call is TRBV7-8, the J call TRBJ2-1; TRBD2 matches at 14 bases. The ends lost 4 bases at V and 7 bases at J; junction bases unmatched: 6. The CDR3 has 16 amino acids. Germline lookup yields CDR1 SGHVS and CDR2 FQNEAQ. The CDR3 protein is CASSSGLAGVENEQFF. The CDR3 coding sequence is TGTGCCAGCAGCTCGGGACTAGCGGGAGTGGAAAATGAGCAGTTCTTC.

This clonotype has only a few counts. The chain couples TRBV6-5 to TRBJ2-7, with 10 bases fitting TRBD1. Looked up from germline, CDR1 is MNHEY and CDR2 is SVGAGI. With V trimmed by 6 bases and J by 6 bases, 5 bases remained unmatched. The CDR3 totals 13 residues. The CDR3 DNA is TGTGCCAGCAGGGGGACAGGGGTTAGCGAGCAGTACTTC. Its protein is CASRGTGVSEQYF.

This clonotype was seen a few times. V and J are TRBV6-1 and TRBJ1-5; no reliable D call. This CDR3 comprises 13 residues. V was pared by 3 bases and J by 3 bases, with 6 bases between. The germline gives CDR1 MNHNS, CDR2 SASEGT. The CDR3, as DNA: TGTGCCAGCAGTGACATCCACAATCAGCCCCAGCATTTT. Translation: CASSDIHNQPQHF.

This clonotype was counted a few times. The chain joins TRBV6-1 to TRBJ2-3; TRBD1 is a possible D gene (6 bases). Trimming stripped 5 bases from V and 4 bases from J, with 19 bases between. The V gene's germline CDR1 is MNHNS and CDR2 SASEGT. The CDR3 consists of 16 residues. The CDR3 sequence is CASSFGGTGNPDTQYF. The CDR3 nucleotides are TGTGCCAGCAGTTTTGGGGGAACAGGGAACCCAGATACGCAGTATTTT.

This clonotype has at least ten counts. This chain joins TRBV6-1 and TRBJ1-3; 8 bases are a match to TRBD1. The CDR3 contains 18 residues. V gave up 4 bases and J gave up 1 base; unmatched junction bases: 12. CDR1 is MNHNS, CDR2 SASEGT, per germline. The CDR3 coding sequence is TGTGCCAGCAGTGGATCTCTCCAGGGGGCCGCATCTGGAAACACCATATATTTT. It encodes CASSGSLQGAASGNTIYF.

This clonotype was observed many times. V gene TRBV3-1 combines with J gene TRBJ2-5; 9 bases are a match to TRBD1. CDR3 length: 16 amino acids. Trimming cost V 5 bases and J 3 bases; bases outside gene matches: 10. CDR1 is LGHDT, CDR2 YNNKEL, per germline (reference sequence). CDR3 nucleotide sequence: TGTGCCAGCAGCGGGCGGGACAGGGAGTACGAAGAGACCCAGTACTTC. Translating gives CASSGRDREYEETQYF.

In this sample, this clonotype turned up many times. The rearrangement links TRBV7-2 to TRBJ2-1; 9 bases agree with TRBD2. Germline CDR1 is SGHTA and CDR2 is FQGNSA. V lost 1 base to trimming and J lost 10 bases; unmatched junction nucleotides: 8. This CDR3 spans 15 amino acids. DNA of the CDR3: TGTGCCAGCAGCTTAGATGGGCTAGCGGGGAGGGAGCAGTTCTTC. Its translation is CASSLDGLAGREQFF. The variable domain in full, completed from reference TRBV7-2 and TRBJ2-1, reads GAGVSQSPSNKVTEKGKDVELRCDPISGHTALYWYRQSLGQGLEFLIYFQGNSAPDKSGLPSDRFSAERTGGSVSTLTIQRTQQEDSAVYLCASSLDGLAGREQFFGPGTRLTVL.